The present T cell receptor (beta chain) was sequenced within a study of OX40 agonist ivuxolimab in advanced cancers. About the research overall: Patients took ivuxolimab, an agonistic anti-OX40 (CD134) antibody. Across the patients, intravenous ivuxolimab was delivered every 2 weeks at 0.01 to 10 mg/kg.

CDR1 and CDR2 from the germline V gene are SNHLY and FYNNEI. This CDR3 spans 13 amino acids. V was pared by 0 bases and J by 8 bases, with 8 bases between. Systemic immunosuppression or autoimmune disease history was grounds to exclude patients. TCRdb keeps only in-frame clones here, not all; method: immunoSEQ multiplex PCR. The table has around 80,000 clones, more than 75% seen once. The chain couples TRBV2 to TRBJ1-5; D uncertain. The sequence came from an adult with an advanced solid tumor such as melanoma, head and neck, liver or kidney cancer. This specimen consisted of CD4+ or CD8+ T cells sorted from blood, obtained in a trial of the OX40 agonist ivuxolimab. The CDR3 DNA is TGTGCCAGCAGTGAAGCGCTCGTGGAGCCCCAGCATTTT. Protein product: CASSEALVEPQHF.